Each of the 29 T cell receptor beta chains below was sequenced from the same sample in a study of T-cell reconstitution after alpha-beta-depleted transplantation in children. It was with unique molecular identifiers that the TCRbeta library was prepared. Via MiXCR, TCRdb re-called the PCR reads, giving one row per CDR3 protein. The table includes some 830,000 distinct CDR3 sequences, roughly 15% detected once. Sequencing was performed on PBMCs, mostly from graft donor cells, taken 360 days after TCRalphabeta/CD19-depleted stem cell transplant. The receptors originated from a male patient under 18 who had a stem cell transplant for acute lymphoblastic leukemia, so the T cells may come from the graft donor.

CDR3 sequence reads: CASSGGRGADTQYF. For the CDR3, the DNA is TGCGCCAGCAGCGGCGGGAGAGGCGCAGATACGCAGTATTTT. The chain has TRBV5-1 and TRBJ2-3; 7 nucleotides agree with TRBD2. J gave up 4 bases and V 4 bases, and 6 bases lay outside the gene matches. The CDR3 sequence is 14 residues long. Germline-derived CDR1 and CDR2 are SGHRS and YFSETQ.

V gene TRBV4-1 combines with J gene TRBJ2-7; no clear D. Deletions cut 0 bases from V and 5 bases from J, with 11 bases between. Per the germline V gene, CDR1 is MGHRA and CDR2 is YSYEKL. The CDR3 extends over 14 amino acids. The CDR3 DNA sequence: TGCGCCAGCAGCCAAGATAATATAGGGAACGAGCAGTACTTC. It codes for CASSQDNIGNEQYF.

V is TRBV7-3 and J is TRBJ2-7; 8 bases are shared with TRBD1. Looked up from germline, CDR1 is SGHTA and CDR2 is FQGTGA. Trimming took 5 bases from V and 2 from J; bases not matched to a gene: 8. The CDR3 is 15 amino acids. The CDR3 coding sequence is TGTGCCAGCAGCGCTCGACAGGGGTATGCCTACGAGCAGTACTTC. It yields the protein CASSARQGYAYEQYF.

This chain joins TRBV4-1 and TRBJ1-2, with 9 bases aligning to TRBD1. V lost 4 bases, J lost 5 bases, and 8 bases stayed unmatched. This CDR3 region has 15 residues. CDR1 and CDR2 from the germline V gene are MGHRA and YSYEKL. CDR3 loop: CASSPWTGESYGYTF. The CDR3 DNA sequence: TGCGCCAGCAGCCCCTGGACAGGGGAAAGTTATGGCTACACCTTC.

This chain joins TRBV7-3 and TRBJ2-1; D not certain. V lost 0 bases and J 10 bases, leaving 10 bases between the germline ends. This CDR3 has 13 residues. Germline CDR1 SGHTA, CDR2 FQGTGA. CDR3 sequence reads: CASSLTAGLEQFF. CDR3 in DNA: TGTGCCAGCAGCTTAACGGCTGGCTTAGAGCAGTTCTTC.

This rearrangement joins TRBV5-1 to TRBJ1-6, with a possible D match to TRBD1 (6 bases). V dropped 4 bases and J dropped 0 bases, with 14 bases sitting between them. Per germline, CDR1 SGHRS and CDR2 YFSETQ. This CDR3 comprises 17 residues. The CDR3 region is CASSEGQQSSYNSPLHF. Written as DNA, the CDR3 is TGCGCCAGCAGCGAAGGACAGCAGAGCTCCTATAATTCACCCCTCCACTTT. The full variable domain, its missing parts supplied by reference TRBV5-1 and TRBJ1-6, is KAGVTQTPRYLIKTRGQQVTLSCSPISGHRSVSWYQQTPGQGLQFLFEYFSETQRNKGNFPGRFSGRQFSNSRSEMNVSTLELGDSALYLCASSEGQQSSYNSPLHFGNGTRLTVT.

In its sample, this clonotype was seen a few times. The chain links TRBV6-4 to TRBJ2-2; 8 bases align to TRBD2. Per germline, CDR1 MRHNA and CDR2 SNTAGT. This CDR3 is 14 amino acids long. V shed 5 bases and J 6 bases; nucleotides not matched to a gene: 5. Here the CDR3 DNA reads TGTGCCAGCAGTACCGGGAGGGCCTCCGGGGAGCTGTTTTTT. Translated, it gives CASSTGRASGELFF.

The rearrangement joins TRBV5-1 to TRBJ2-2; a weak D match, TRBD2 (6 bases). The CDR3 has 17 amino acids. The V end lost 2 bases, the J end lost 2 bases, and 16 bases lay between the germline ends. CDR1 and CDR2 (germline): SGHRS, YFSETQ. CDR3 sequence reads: CASSLGFSGVNTGELFF. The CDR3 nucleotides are TGCGCCAGCAGCTTAGGGTTTTCGGGAGTTAACACCGGGGAGCTGTTTTTT.

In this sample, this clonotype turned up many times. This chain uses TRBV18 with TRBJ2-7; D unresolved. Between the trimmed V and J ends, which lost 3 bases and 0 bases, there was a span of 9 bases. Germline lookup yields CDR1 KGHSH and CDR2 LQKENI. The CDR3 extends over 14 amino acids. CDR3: CASSPRTVSYEQYF. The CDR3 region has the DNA TGTGCCAGCTCACCGAGGACGGTCTCCTACGAGCAGTACTTC.

This CDR3 reads CASSHTEDGSYEQYF. The CDR3 DNA reads TGTGCCAGCAGCCACACGGAGGACGGATCTTACGAGCAGTACTTC. The chain has TRBV12-3 or TRBV12-4 and TRBJ2-7; maybe TRBD2 (5 bases). This CDR3 has 15 amino acids. V lost 6 bases, J lost 4 bases, and 19 bases lay in between.

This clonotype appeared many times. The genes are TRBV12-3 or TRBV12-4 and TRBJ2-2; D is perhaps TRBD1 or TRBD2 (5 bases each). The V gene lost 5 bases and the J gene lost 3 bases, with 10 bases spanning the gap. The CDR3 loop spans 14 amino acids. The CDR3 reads CASSTGLDTGELFF. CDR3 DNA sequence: TGTGCCAGCAGTACAGGACTGGACACCGGGGAGCTGTTTTTT.

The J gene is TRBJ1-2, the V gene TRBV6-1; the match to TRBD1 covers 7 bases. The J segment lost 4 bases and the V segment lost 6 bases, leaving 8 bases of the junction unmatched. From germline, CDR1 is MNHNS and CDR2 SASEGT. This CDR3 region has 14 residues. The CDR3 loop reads CASRPYRGSYGYTF. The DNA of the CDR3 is TGTGCCAGCAGGCCTTACAGGGGTAGCTATGGCTACACCTTC.

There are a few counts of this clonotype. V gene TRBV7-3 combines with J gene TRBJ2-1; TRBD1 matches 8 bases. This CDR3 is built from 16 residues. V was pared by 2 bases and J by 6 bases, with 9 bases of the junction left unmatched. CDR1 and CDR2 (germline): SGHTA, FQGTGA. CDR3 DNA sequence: TGTGCCAGCAGCTTACCCTCTCGGACAGGGTCCAATGAGCAGTTCTTC. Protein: CASSLPSRTGSNEQFF.

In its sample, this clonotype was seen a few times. CDR3 loop: CASSLSSGSLREQYF. As DNA, the CDR3 is TGTGCCAGCAGCTTGTCTAGCGGGAGCTTGAGGGAGCAGTACTTC. V is TRBV7-3 and J is TRBJ2-7, with 10 bases fitting TRBD2. Germline-derived CDR1 and CDR2 are SGHTA and FQGTGA. This CDR3 is built from 15 residues. Trimming removed 3 bases from V and 7 bases from J; junction bases left unmatched: 9.

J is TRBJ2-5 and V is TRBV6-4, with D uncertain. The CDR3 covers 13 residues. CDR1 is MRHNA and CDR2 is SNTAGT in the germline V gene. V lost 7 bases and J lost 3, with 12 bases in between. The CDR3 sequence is CASTRTLEETQYF. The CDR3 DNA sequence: TGTGCCAGCACCCGGACCCTGGAAGAGACCCAGTACTTC.

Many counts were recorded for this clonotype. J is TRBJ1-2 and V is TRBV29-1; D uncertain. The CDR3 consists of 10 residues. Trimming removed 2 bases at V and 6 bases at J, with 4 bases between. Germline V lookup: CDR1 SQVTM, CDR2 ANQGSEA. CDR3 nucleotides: TGCAGCGTTGAACGGGATGGCTACACCTTC. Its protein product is CSVERDGYTF. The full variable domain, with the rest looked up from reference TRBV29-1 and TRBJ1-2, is SAVISQKPSRDICQRGTSLTIQCQVDSQVTMMFWYRQQPGQSLTLIATANQGSEATYESGFVIDKFPISRPNLTFSTLTVSNMSPEDSSIYLCSVERDGYTFGSGTRLTVV.

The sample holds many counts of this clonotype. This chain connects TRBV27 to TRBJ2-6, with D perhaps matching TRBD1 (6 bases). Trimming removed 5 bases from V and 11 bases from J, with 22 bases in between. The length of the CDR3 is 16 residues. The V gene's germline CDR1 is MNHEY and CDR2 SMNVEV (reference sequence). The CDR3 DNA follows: TGTGCCAGCAGTCATTATGCCCGGGACAATGACCACGTCCTGACTTTC. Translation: CASSHYARDNDHVLTF.

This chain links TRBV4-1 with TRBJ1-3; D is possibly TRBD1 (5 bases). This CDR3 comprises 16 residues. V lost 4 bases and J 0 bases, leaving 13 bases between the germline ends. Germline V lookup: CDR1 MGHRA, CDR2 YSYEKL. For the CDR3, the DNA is TGCGCCAGCAGCCGCTCAGGGCGTTTCTCTGGAAACACCATATATTTT. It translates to CASSRSGRFSGNTIYF.

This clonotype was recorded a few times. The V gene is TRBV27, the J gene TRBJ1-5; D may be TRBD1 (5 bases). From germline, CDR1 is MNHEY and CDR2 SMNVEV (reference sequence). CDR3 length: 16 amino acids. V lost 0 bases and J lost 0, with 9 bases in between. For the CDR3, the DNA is TGTGCCAGCAGTTTATCGGGGCGGATTAGCAATCAGCCCCAGCATTTT. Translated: CASSLSGRISNQPQHF.

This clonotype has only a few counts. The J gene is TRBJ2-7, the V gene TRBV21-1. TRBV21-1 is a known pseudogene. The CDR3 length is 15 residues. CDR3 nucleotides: TGTGCCAGCAGCAAAGCCCGACCTAAACGGCACGAGCAGTACTTC. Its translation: CASSKARPKRHEQYF.

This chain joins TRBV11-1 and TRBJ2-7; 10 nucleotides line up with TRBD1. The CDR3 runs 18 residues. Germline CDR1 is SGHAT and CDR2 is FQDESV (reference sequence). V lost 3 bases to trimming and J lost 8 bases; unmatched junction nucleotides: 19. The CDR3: CASSLRLRQGATLWKQYF. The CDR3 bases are TGTGCCAGCAGCTTGCGGCTTCGACAGGGGGCGACCCTTTGGAAGCAGTACTTC.

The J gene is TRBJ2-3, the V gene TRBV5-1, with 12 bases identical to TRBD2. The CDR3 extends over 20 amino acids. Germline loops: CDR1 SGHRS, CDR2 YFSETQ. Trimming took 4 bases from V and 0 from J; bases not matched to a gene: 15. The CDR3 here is CASSPFLRLAGEGSTDTQYF. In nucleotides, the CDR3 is TGCGCCAGCAGCCCCTTCCTGAGACTAGCGGGAGAGGGGAGCACAGATACGCAGTATTTT.

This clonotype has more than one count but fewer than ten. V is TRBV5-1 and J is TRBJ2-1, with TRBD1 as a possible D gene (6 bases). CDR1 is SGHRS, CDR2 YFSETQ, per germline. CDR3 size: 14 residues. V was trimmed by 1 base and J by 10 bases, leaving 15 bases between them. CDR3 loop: CASSLITTGLEQFF. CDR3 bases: TGCGCCAGCAGCTTGATTACCACAGGGCTCGAGCAGTTCTTC.

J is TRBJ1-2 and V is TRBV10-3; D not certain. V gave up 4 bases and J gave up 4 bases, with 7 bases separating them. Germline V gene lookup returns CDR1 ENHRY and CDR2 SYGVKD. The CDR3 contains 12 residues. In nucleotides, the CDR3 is TGTGCCATCAGTGTTCGAGGCTATGGCTACACCTTC. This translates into CAISVRGYGYTF.

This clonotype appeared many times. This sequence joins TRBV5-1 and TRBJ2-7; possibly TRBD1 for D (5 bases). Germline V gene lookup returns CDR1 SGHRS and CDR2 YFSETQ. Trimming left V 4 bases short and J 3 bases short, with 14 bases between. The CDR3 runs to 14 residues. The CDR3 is CASSPTGYVYEQYF. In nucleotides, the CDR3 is TGCGCCAGCAGCCCAACAGGTTATGTCTACGAGCAGTACTTC. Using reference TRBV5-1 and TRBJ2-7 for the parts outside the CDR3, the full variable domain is KAGVTQTPRYLIKTRGQQVTLSCSPISGHRSVSWYQQTPGQGLQFLFEYFSETQRNKGNFPGRFSGRQFSNSRSEMNVSTLELGDSALYLCASSPTGYVYEQYFGPGTRLTVT.

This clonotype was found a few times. The CDR3 nucleotides are TGCAGCGTTACCAGGGGGAACACTGAAGCTTTCTTT. Translation gives CSVTRGNTEAFF. The chain links TRBV29-1 to TRBJ1-1; TRBD1 might be the D (6 bases). V was clipped by 5 bases and J by 1 base, with 8 bases between them. This CDR3 region has 12 residues. Germline values: CDR1 SQVTM, CDR2 ANQGSEA.

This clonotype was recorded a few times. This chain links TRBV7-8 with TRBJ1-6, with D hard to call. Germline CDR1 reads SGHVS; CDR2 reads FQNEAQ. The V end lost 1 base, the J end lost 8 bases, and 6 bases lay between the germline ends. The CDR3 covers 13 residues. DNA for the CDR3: TGTGCCAGCAGCTTAGAGCTGTATTCACCCCTCCACTTT. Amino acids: CASSLELYSPLHF.

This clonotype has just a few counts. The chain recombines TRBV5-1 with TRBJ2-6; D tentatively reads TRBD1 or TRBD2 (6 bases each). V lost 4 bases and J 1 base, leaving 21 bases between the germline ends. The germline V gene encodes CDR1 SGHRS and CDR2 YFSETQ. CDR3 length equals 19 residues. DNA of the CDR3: TGCGCCAGCAGCGTCGTCTATCGGGGGCGCGGGTCTGGGGCCAACGTCCTGACTTTC. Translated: CASSVVYRGRGSGANVLTF.

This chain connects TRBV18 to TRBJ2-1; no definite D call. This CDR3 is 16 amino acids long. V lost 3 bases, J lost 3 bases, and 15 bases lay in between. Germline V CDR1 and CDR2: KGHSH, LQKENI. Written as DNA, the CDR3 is TGTGCCAGCTCACCCCGGTGGAACTCACTCTACAATGAGCAGTTCTTC. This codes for CASSPRWNSLYNEQFF.